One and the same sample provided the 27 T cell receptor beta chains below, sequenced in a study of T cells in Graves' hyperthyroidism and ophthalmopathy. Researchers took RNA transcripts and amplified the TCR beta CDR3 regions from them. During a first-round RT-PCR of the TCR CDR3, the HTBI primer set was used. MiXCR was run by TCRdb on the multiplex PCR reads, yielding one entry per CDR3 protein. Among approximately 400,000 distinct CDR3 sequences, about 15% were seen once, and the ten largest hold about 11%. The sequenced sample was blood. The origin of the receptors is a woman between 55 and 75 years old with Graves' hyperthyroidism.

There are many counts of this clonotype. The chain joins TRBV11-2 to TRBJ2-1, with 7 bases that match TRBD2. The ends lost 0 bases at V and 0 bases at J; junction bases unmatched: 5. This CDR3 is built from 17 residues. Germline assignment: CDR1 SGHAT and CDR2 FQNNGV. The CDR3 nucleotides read TGTGCCAGCAGCTTAGATCTAGCGGTGAGCTCCTACAATGAGCAGTTCTTC. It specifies CASSLDLAVSSYNEQFF.

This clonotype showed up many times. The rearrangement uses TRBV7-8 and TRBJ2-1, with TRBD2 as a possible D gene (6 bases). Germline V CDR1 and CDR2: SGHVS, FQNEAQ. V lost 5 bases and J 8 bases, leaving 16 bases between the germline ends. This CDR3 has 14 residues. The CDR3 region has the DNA TGTGCCAGCAGCCCGGAGGGCCGGTCCCATGAGCAGTTCTTC. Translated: CASSPEGRSHEQFF.

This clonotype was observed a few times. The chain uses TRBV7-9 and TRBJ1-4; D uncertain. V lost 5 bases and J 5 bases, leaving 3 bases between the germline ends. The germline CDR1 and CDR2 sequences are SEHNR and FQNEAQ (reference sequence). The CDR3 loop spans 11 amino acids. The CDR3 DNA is TGTGCCAGCAGCCCGAATGAAAAACTGTTTTTT. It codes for CASSPNEKLFF.

The CDR3: CASSLILSSNEQFF. The CDR3 DNA reads TGTGCCAGCAGCTTAATCTTGAGTAGCAATGAGCAGTTCTTC. The gene calls are TRBV7-9 and TRBJ2-1, with D hard to call. Germline loops: CDR1 SEHNR, CDR2 FQNEAQ (reference sequence). CDR3 size: 14 residues. V dropped 2 bases and J dropped 6 bases, with 11 bases sitting between them.

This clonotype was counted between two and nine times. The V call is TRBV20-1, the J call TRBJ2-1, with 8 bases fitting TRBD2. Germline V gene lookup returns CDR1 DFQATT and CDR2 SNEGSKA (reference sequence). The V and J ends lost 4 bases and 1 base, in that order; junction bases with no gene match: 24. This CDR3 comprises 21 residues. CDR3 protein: CSANPSTWAGGGFSSYNEQFF. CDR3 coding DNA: TGCAGTGCTAATCCCTCCACGTGGGCGGGAGGAGGATTTTCTTCCTACAATGAGCAGTTCTTC.

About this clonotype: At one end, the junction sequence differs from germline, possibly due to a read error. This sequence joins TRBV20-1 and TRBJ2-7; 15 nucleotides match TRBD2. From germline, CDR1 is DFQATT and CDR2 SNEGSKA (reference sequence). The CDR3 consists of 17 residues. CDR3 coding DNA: TGCAGTGCTAGAGATCTCGGACTAGCGGGAGGGAACTACGAGCGGTACTTC. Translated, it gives CSARDLGLAGGNYERYF.

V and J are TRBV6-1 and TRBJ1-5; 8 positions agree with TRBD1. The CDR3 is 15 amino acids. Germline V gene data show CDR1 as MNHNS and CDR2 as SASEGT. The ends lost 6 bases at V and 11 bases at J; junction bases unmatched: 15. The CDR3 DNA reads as TGTGCCAGCAGCTCAGACAGGGGATCAGGTCAAGCCCAGCATTTT. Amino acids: CASSSDRGSGQAQHF.

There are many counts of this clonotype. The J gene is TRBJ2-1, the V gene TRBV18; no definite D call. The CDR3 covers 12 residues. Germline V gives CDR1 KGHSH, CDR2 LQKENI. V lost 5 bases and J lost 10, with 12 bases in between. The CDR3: CASSSGQGEQFF. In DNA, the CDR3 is TGTGCCAGCTCATCCGGTCAAGGGGAGCAGTTCTTC.

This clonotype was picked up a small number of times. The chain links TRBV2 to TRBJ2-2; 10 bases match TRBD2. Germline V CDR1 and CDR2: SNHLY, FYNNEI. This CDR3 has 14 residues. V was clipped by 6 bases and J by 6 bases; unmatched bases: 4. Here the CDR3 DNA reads TGTGCCAGCAGCCCCGGGACTAGCGCCGGGGAGCTGTTTTTT. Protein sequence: CASSPGTSAGELFF.

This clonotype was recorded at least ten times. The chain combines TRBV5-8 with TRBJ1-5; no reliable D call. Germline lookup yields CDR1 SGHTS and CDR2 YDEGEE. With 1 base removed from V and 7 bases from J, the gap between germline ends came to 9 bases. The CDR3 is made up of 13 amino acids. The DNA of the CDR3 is TGTGCCAGCAGCTTGTCAGATGAGCAGCCCCAGCATTTT. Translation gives CASSLSDEQPQHF.

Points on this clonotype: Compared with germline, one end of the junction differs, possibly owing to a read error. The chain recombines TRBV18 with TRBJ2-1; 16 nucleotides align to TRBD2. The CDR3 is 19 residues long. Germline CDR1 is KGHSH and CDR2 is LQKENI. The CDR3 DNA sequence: TGTGCCAGCTCACCATCGGGACTAGCGGGAGGGCTAGCCTACAATGAGCAGCTCTTC. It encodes CASSPSGLAGGLAYNEQLF.

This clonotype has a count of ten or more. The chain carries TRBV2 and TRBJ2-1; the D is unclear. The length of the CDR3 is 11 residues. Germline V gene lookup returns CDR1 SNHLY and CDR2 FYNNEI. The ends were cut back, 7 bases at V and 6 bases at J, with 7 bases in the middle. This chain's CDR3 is CASKGFNEQFF. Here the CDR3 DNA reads TGTGCCAGCAAAGGGTTCAATGAGCAGTTCTTC.

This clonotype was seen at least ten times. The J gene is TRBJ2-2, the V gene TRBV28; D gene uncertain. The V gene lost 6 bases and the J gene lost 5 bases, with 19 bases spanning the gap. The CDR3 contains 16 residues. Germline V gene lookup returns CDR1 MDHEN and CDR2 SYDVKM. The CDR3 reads CASRPPPDSETGELFF. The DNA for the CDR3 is TGTGCCAGCAGGCCCCCCCCGGATAGTGAAACCGGGGAGCTGTTTTTT.

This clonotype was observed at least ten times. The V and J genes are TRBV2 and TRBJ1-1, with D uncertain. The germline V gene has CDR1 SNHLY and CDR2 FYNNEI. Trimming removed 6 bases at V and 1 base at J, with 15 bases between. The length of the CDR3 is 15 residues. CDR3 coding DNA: TGTGCCAGCAGCGATACGGGAGGCTGGAACACTGAAGCTTTCTTT. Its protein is CASSDTGGWNTEAFF. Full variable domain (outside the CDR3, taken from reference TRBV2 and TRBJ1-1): EPEVTQTPSHQVTQMGQEVILRCVPISNHLYFYWYRQILGQKVEFLVSFYNNEISEKSEIFDDQFSVERPDGSNFTLKIRSTKLEDSAMYFCASSDTGGWNTEAFFGQGTRLTVV.

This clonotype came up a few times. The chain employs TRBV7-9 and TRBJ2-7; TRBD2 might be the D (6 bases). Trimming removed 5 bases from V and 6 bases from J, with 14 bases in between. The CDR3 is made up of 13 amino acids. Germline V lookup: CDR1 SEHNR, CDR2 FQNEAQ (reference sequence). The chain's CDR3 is CASSLGTLSEQYF. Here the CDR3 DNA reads TGTGCCAGCAGCCTCGGGACTCTCTCCGAGCAGTACTTC.

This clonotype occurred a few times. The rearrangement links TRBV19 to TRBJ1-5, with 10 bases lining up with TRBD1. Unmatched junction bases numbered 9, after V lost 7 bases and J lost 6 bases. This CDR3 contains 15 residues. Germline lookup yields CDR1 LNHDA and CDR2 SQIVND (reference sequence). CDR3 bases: TGTGCCAGTACCACCGACAGGGGGCCTGGTCAGCCCCAGCATTTT. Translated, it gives CASTTDRGPGQPQHF. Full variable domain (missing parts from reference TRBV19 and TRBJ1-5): DGGITQSPKYLFRKEGQNVTLSCEQNLNHDAMYWYRQDPGQGLRLIYYSQIVNDFQKGDIAEGYSVSREKKESFPLTVTSAQKNPTAFYLCASTTDRGPGQPQHFGDGTRLSIL.

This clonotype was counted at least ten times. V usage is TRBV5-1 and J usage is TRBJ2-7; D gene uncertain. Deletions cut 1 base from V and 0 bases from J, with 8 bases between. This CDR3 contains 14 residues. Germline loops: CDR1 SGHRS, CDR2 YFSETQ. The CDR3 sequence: CASSLTTDSYEQYF. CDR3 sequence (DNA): TGCGCCAGCAGCTTGACTACAGACTCCTACGAGCAGTACTTC.

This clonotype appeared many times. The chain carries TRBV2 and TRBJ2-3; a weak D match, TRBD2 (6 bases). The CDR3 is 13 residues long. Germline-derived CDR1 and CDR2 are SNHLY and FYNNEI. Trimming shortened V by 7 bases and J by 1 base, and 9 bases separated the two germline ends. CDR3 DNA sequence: TGTGCCAGCAACCCGGGAGGCACAGATACGCAGTATTTT. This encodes CASNPGGTDTQYF.

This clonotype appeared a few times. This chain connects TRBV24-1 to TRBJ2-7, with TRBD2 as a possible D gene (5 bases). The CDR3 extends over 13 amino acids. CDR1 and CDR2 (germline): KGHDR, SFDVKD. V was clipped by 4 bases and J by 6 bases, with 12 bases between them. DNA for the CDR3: TGTGCCACCAGTGACCCCCGGGGTTTCGAGCAGTACTTC. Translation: CATSDPRGFEQYF.

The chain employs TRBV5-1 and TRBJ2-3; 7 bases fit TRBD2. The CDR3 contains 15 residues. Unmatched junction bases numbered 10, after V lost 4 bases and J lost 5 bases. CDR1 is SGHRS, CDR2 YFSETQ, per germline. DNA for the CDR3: TGCGCCAGCAGCCCCGGGAGGACGGGAGGAGATACGCAGTATTTT. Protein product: CASSPGRTGGDTQYF.

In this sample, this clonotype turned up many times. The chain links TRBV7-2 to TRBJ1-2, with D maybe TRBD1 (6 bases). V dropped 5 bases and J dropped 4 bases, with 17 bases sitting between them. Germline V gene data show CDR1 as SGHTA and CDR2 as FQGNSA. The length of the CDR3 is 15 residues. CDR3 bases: TGTGCCAGCAGCGTCTCCGGGGGCATGGGCTATGGCTACACCTTC. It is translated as CASSVSGGMGYGYTF. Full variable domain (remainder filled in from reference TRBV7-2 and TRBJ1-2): GAGVSQSPSNKVTEKGKDVELRCDPISGHTALYWYRQSLGQGLEFLIYFQGNSAPDKSGLPSDRFSAERTGGSVSTLTIQRTQQEDSAVYLCASSVSGGMGYGYTFGSGTRLTVV.

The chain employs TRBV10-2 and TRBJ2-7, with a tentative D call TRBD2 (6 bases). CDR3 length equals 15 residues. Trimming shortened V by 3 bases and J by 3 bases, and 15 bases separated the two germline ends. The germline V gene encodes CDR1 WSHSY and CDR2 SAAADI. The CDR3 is CASSDGFSGSYEQYF. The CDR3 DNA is TGCGCCAGCAGTGACGGGTTTAGCGGTAGCTACGAGCAGTACTTC.

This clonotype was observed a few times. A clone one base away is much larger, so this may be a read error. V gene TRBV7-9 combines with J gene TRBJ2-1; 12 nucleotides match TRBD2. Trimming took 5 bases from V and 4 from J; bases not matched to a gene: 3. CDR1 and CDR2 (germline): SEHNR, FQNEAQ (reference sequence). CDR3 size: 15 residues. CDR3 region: CASSNGLAGYNEQFF. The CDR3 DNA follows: TGTGCCAGCAGCAACGGACTAGCGGGGTACAATGAGCAGTTCTTC.

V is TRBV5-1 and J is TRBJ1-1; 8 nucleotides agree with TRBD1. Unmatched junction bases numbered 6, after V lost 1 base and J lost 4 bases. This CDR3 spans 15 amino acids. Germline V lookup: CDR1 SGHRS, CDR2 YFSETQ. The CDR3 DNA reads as TGCGCCAGCAGCTTGCGACAGGGGATCAGCACTGAAGCTTTCTTT. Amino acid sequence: CASSLRQGISTEAFF.

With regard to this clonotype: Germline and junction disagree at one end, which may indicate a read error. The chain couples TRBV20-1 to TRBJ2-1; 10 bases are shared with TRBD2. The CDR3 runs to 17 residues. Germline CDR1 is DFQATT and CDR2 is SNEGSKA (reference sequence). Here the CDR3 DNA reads TGCAGTGCTAGAGAATTTCACCCGGGACTAGCGCTCAATGAGCAGTTTTTC. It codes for CSAREFHPGLALNEQFF.

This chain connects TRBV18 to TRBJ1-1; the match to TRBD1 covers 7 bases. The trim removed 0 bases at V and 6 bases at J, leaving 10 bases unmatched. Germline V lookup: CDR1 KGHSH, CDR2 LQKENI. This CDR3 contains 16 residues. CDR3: CASSPPNQGVRPEAFF. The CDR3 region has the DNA TGTGCCAGCTCACCACCGAACCAGGGGGTTCGGCCTGAAGCTTTCTTT. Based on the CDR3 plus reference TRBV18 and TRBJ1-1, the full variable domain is NAGVMQNPRHLVRRRGQEARLRCSPMKGHSHVYWYRQLPEEGLKFMVYLQKENIIDESGMPKERFSAEFPKEGPSILRIQQVVRGDSAAYFCASSPPNQGVRPEAFFGQGTRLTVV.

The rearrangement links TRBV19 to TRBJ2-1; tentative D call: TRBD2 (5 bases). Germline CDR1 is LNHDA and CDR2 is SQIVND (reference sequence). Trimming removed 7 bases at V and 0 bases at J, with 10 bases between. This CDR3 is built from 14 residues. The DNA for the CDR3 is TGTGCCAGTACCCCAGACTACTCCTACAATGAGCAGTTCTTC. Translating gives CASTPDYSYNEQFF. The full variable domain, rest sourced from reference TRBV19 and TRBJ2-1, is DGGITQSPKYLFRKEGQNVTLSCEQNLNHDAMYWYRQDPGQGLRLIYYSQIVNDFQKGDIAEGYSVSREKKESFPLTVTSAQKNPTAFYLCASTPDYSYNEQFFGPGTRLTVL.